This entry lists 27 T cell receptor beta chains sequenced from one sample in a study of blood T cell repertoires in COVID-19. Profiling relied on immunoSEQ multiplex PCR, and the TCRdb table lists in-frame clones only, not all of them. This table holds roughly 310,000 clones, roughly 88% found once. The sequenced material came from peripheral blood. The source of these receptors is a woman aged 25 to 39 with COVID-19, enrolled during active disease.

This chain uses TRBV27 with TRBJ1-1; tentatively, D is TRBD1 (5 bases). The CDR3 loop spans 12 amino acids. Trimming left V 4 bases short and J 7 bases short, with 10 bases between. In germline, CDR1 is MNHEY, CDR2 SMNVEV (reference sequence). CDR3 DNA: TGTGCCAGCAGTTATCGGGGGGATGAAGCTTTCTTT. As protein: CASSYRGDEAFF.

The chain employs TRBV2 and TRBJ2-3; D is uncertain. Germline V gene sequence: CDR1 SNHLY, CDR2 FYNNEI. The V end was cut by 1 base, the J end by 2 bases, with 16 bases between. This CDR3 has 17 residues. This chain's CDR3 is CASSEGALEPHTDTQYF. As DNA, the CDR3 is TGTGCCAGCAGTGAAGGAGCGTTAGAGCCCCACACAGATACGCAGTATTTT.

A note on this clone: One junction end disagrees with the germline gene, perhaps due to a read error. The rearrangement joins TRBV5-1 to TRBJ1-1, with D perhaps TRBD1 (5 bases). Germline V CDR1 and CDR2: SGHRS, YFSETQ. The CDR3 totals 12 residues. In nucleotides, the CDR3 is TGCGCCAGCAGCCTTGGCGGACGACAGTTCCTCTTT. Translating it yields CASSLGGRQFLF.

This chain links TRBV5-1 with TRBJ1-3, with 7 bases matching TRBD1. Germline values: CDR1 SGHRS, CDR2 YFSETQ. Losses at the gene ends were 5 bases for V and 0 bases for J; bases not matched to a gene: 2. The CDR3 covers 14 residues. In nucleotides, the CDR3 is TGCGCCAGCAGTACAGGGGACTCTGGAAACACCATATATTTT. Its translation: CASSTGDSGNTIYF.

On this clone: The same CDR3 arises from other DNA sequences in this sample as well. The chain is built from TRBV5-1 and TRBJ2-7; TRBD1 might be the D (5 bases). CDR1 and CDR2 from the germline V gene are SGHRS and YFSETQ. CDR3 size: 14 residues. The V and J ends lost 2 bases and 1 base respectively, with 10 bases between them. CDR3 coding DNA: TGCGCCAGCAGCTTAGGGGCAACGTCCTACGAGCAGTACTTC. This translates into CASSLGATSYEQYF.

J is TRBJ2-2 and V is TRBV28; 12 bases agree with TRBD2. With V trimmed by 7 bases and J by 3 bases, 9 bases remained unmatched. Looked up from germline, CDR1 is MDHEN and CDR2 is SYDVKM. The CDR3 contains 17 residues. The DNA of the CDR3 is TGTGCCAGCACGTCTAGCGGGAGGGCCTTCGACACCGGGGAGCTGTTTTTT. Translating gives CASTSSGRAFDTGELFF.

V is TRBV28 and J is TRBJ2-7, with TRBD1 matching 8 bases. Per the germline V gene, CDR1 is MDHEN and CDR2 is SYDVKM. This CDR3 is built from 15 residues. Trimming cost V 5 bases and J 1 base; bases outside gene matches: 7. For the CDR3, the DNA is TGTGCCAGCAGTCCTTTGTGGACAGGGTCCTACGAGCAGTACTTC. The encoded protein is CASSPLWTGSYEQYF. The full variable domain, rest sourced from reference TRBV28 and TRBJ2-7, is DVKVTQSSRYLVKRTGEKVFLECVQDMDHENMFWYRQDPGLGLRLIYFSYDVKMKEKGDIPEGYSVSREKKERFSLILESASTNQTSMYLCASSPLWTGSYEQYFGPGTRLTVT.

The chain carries TRBV2 and TRBJ1-1; a possible D gene is TRBD1 (6 bases). V gave up 6 bases and J gave up 11 bases, with 22 bases separating them. Germline V lookup: CDR1 SNHLY, CDR2 FYNNEI. The CDR3 runs 14 residues. Here the CDR3 reads CASRPLNLQGMAFF. The CDR3, as DNA: TGTGCCAGCAGGCCGCTTAATTTACAGGGAATGGCTTTCTTT. The full variable domain, completed using reference TRBV2 and TRBJ1-1, is EPEVTQTPSHQVTQMGQEVILRCVPISNHLYFYWYRQILGQKVEFLVSFYNNEISEKSEIFDDQFSVERPDGSNFTLKIRSTKLEDSAMYFCASRPLNLQGMAFFGQGTRLTVV.

This clone was seen only once. The chain is built from TRBV12-3 or TRBV12-4 and TRBJ2-5; perhaps TRBD2 as D (5 bases). V shed 5 bases and J shed 0 bases, with 7 bases lying between them. CDR3 length equals 13 residues. Written as DNA, the CDR3 is TGTGCCAGCAGTACCGGGAACCAAGAGACCCAGTACTTC. It translates to CASSTGNQETQYF.

The chain links TRBV7-9 to TRBJ2-5, with D uncertain. The CDR3 spans 14 residues. The germline CDR1 and CDR2 sequences are SEHNR and FQNEAQ (reference sequence). Trimming removed 1 base from V and 2 bases from J, with 8 bases in between. CDR3 nucleotide sequence: TGTGCCAGCAGCTTAGTCACCAGTCAAGAGACCCAGTACTTC. Translated: CASSLVTSQETQYF.

The rearrangement links TRBV7-2 to TRBJ1-1, with TRBD1 matching over 9 bases. The CDR3 consists of 15 residues. Germline values: CDR1 SGHTA, CDR2 FQGNSA. V shed 5 bases, J shed 10 bases, and the junction held 14 bases outside the gene matches. In DNA, the CDR3 is TGTGCCAGCAGCCATCCTCGGACAGGGGTGGTAAGAGCTTTCTTT. Translated: CASSHPRTGVVRAFF.

The rearrangement uses TRBV6-5 and TRBJ1-6, with D uncertain. Trimming removed 6 bases at V and 8 bases at J, with 14 bases between. The CDR3 is made up of 14 amino acids. Germline CDR1 and CDR2: MNHEY and SVGAGI. The DNA for the CDR3 is TGTGCCAGCAGCCCGACATCATACTATTCACCCCTCCACTTT. Translated, it gives CASSPTSYYSPLHF.

The chain combines TRBV5-4 with TRBJ2-5; no firm D call. Trimming stripped 5 bases from V and 4 bases from J, with 15 bases between. CDR1 SGHNT and CDR2 YYREEE come from the germline V gene (reference sequence). This CDR3 is 14 amino acids long. In DNA form, the CDR3 reads TGTGCCAGCAGTATGGCCAGTAGAGGAGAGACCCAGTACTTC. As protein: CASSMASRGETQYF. Filled out from reference TRBV5-4 and TRBJ2-5, the complete variable domain reads ETGVTQSPTHLIKTRGQQVTLRCSSQSGHNTVSWYQQALGQGPQFIFQYYREEENGRGNFPPRFSGLQFPNYSSELNVNALELDDSALYLCASSMASRGETQYFGPGTRLLVL.

V and J are TRBV27 and TRBJ1-2; 9 bases map to TRBD1. V lost 5 bases and J lost 6; bases outside the gene matches: 7. CDR3 length equals 14 residues. Germline CDR1 is MNHEY and CDR2 is SMNVEV (reference sequence). In nucleotides, the CDR3 is TGTGCCAGCAGTACAGGGGGCGCTTATGATGGCTACACCTTC. Residues: CASSTGGAYDGYTF.

This clone was seen once. The CDR3 here is CASSRESGRFYEQYF. DNA of the CDR3: TGTGCCAGCAGCCGGGAGAGCGGGAGGTTCTACGAGCAGTACTTC. V and J are TRBV27 and TRBJ2-7; 9 bases fit TRBD2. CDR3 size: 15 residues. V lost 6 bases and J lost 3; bases outside the gene matches: 9. CDR1 and CDR2 (germline): MNHEY, SMNVEV (reference sequence).

The chain carries TRBV19 and TRBJ1-1; D perhaps matches TRBD1 (6 bases). V lost 9 bases and J 1 base, leaving 15 bases between the germline ends. The CDR3 runs to 14 residues. Germline-derived CDR1 and CDR2 are LNHDA and SQIVND (reference sequence). CDR3 nucleotide sequence: TGTGCCAGCAGACAGGTGGCGGCGAACACTGAAGCTTTCTTT. Encoded protein: CASRQVAANTEAFF.

In its sample, this clone was seen once. J is TRBJ2-7 and V is TRBV7-6; 11 bases are shared with TRBD2. The CDR3 is 18 residues long. The V segment lost 0 bases and the J segment 1 base; nucleotides outside the gene matches: 8. CDR1 is SGHVS and CDR2 is FNYEAQ in the germline V gene. CDR3 coding DNA: TGTGCCAGCAGCTTAGCCGGGACTAGCGGATCTTATTCCTACGAGCAGTACTTC. Translation: CASSLAGTSGSYSYEQYF.

This chain connects TRBV20-1 to TRBJ1-2; the D gene is possibly TRBD1 (5 bases). Trimming stripped 3 bases from V and 2 bases from J, with 10 bases between. CDR1 and CDR2 (germline): DFQATT, SNEGSKA (reference sequence). The CDR3 is made up of 13 amino acids. In DNA form, the CDR3 reads TGCAGTGCTAGTGTTCGACAGAACTATGGCTACACCTTC. Translated: CSASVRQNYGYTF.

This clone showed up just a few times. The rearrangement joins TRBV24-1 to TRBJ1-2; maybe TRBD1 (6 bases). The V and J ends lost 0 bases and 3 bases respectively, with 10 bases between them. This CDR3 contains 15 residues. Germline V gene data show CDR1 as KGHDR and CDR2 as SFDVKD. The CDR3 is CATSDLDRRYYGYTF. CDR3 DNA: TGTGCCACCAGTGATTTGGACAGGCGATACTATGGCTACACCTTC.

The chain joins TRBV18 to TRBJ2-1, with a possible D match to TRBD2 (5 bases). V lost 2 bases to trimming and J lost 6 bases, with 14 bases between them. This CDR3 region has 15 residues. Looked up from germline, CDR1 is KGHSH and CDR2 is LQKENI. The CDR3 sequence: CASSPRYSGSNEQFF. CDR3 DNA sequence: TGTGCCAGCTCACCAAGGTATTCGGGATCCAATGAGCAGTTCTTC.

CDR3 coding DNA: TGCGCCAGCAGCTTGGCTGGACAAGCTAATGGCTACACCTTC. Translation: CASSLAGQANGYTF. The chain employs TRBV5-1 and TRBJ1-2; tentatively, D is TRBD1 (5 bases). The CDR3 has 14 amino acids. Germline V gives CDR1 SGHRS, CDR2 YFSETQ. V was shortened by 0 bases and J by 6 bases, with 12 bases between the two germline ends.

The chain employs TRBV12-5 and TRBJ2-1; D is perhaps TRBD1 (8 bases). The V and J ends lost 6 bases and 3 bases respectively, with 24 bases between them. This CDR3 has 18 amino acids. Germline CDR1 LGHNT, CDR2 FRNRAP. The CDR3 loop reads CASGFTGGRSGVYNEQFF. The CDR3 nucleotides read TGTGCTAGTGGCTTCACAGGGGGTCGAAGCGGGGTCTACAATGAGCAGTTCTTC.

V gene TRBV9 combines with J gene TRBJ1-1, with 7 positions matching TRBD1. This CDR3 is built from 15 residues. The germline gives CDR1 SGDLS, CDR2 YYNGEE. With 3 bases clipped from V and 5 bases from J, the junction kept 10 bases outside the gene matches. CDR3 region: CASSGGRGLKTEAFF. The CDR3 region has the DNA TGTGCCAGCAGCGGCGGGAGGGGGCTTAAGACTGAAGCTTTCTTT. Full variable domain (remainder filled in from reference TRBV9 and TRBJ1-1): DSGVTQTPKHLITATGQRVTLRCSPRSGDLSVYWYQQSLDQGLQFLIQYYNGEERAKGNILERFSAQQFPDLHSELNLSSLELGDSALYFCASSGGRGLKTEAFFGQGTRLTVV.

The V call is TRBV11-3, the J call TRBJ2-2; 10 bases are a match to TRBD1. Per germline, CDR1 SGHNT and CDR2 YENEEA. This CDR3 comprises 16 residues. The J segment lost 4 bases and the V segment lost 5 bases, leaving 7 bases of the junction unmatched. The CDR3 bases are TGTGCCAGCAGCGCAACCGGGACAGGGGTCACCGGGGAGCTGTTTTTT. Translation: CASSATGTGVTGELFF.

V is TRBV20-1 and J is TRBJ2-3, with 8 positions matching TRBD2. The CDR3 runs to 15 residues. V dropped 3 bases and J dropped 3; count of bases not matched to a gene: 8. Germline V gene sequence: CDR1 DFQATT, CDR2 SNEGSKA (reference sequence). The chain's CDR3 is CSASPTSELTDTQYF. CDR3 bases: TGCAGTGCTAGTCCGACTAGCGAGCTGACAGATACGCAGTATTTT.

This clone showed up just once. CDR3 region: CASSVVGLNTEAFF. CDR3 bases: TGTGCCAGCAGCGTAGTGGGCCTGAACACTGAAGCTTTCTTT. The J gene is TRBJ1-1, the V gene TRBV9, with D hard to call. The V end lost 0 bases, the J end lost 0 bases, and 6 bases lay between the germline ends. The CDR3 is 14 amino acids. Germline values: CDR1 SGDLS, CDR2 YYNGEE.

V and J are TRBV7-3 and TRBJ2-1; 7 bases are a match to TRBD2. With 1 base clipped from V and 10 bases from J, the junction kept 10 bases outside the gene matches. Germline assignment: CDR1 SGHTA and CDR2 FQGTGA. The CDR3 contains 15 residues. The CDR3 region has the DNA TGTGCCAGCAGCTTAAGTGGCGGGGGTGCATGGGAGCAGTTCTTC. Protein product: CASSLSGGGAWEQFF.